This TCR beta chain was obtained from a study of shared clonotypes between healthy human individuals. Study at large: Three plates each covered CD4 naive and memory; CD8 naive two, CD8 memory one.

For this clone: The antigen remains unidentified.

CD45RO-negative, CCR7-selected cells formed the naive CD8 fraction, which excluded terminally differentiated effector memory CD45RA+ cells. Study results and caveats: Rarefaction showed that sequencing of sorted subsets was incomplete (despite large depth). Generation of non-shared clonotypes was less probable than generation of clonotypes shared by all four donors.

This table comes from immunoSEQ multiplex PCR, and its TCRdb copy is limited to in-frame clones, with some not included. Here the sample spans around 2.1 million clones, under 95% being singletons. This sequence was found in a man younger than 35 in good health. Some clones in this sample may be carry-over from other donors' samples. Sequencing was performed on naive CD8+ T cells from PBMCs.

For the CDR3, the DNA is TGTGCCAGCAGCCCAGGGACAGGGCTGAACACTGAAGCTTTCTTT. It translates to CASSPGTGLNTEAFF. V gene TRBV7-3 combines with J gene TRBJ1-1; 9 bases are shared with TRBD1. This CDR3 contains 15 residues. V dropped 5 bases and J dropped 0; count of bases not matched to a gene: 4. Germline CDR1 and CDR2: SGHTA and FQGTGA.